Below, 21 T cell receptor beta chains from the same sample are listed, as sequenced in a study of neurological immune-mediated disorders. Time point noted: longitudinal time-point 2. MiXCR, run by TCRdb on the 5' RACE reads, gives a single entry per CDR3 protein. The repertoire includes 81,000 or so distinct CDR3 sequences, about 13% of them detected once, and around 5.3% sits in the top ten. Sequencing was performed on PBMCs. These receptors all come from a female donor with HTLV-1-associated myelopathy (HAM/TSP).

The genes are TRBV5-1 and TRBJ1-4; 10 bases agree with TRBD1. The V and J ends lost 3 bases and 7 bases, in that order; junction bases with no gene match: 6. The length of the CDR3 is 15 residues. Germline values: CDR1 SGHRS, CDR2 YFSETQ. This chain's CDR3 is CASSSGTGEGEKLFF. The CDR3 coding sequence is TGCGCCAGCAGCTCCGGGACAGGGGAAGGTGAAAAACTGTTTTTT.

Regarding this clonotype: The germline gene is not matched at one end of the junction; a read error may be the cause. The chain uses TRBV10-3 and TRBJ1-1; 8 nucleotides match TRBD1. The CDR3 contains 14 residues. Germline lookup yields CDR1 ENHRY and CDR2 SYGVKD. The CDR3 loop reads CTMSPAGGFNEVFF. The CDR3 nucleotides are TGTACCATGAGCCCCGCAGGGGGCTTTAATGAAGTTTTCTTT.

This clonotype was seen many times. The gene calls are TRBV28 and TRBJ2-7; either TRBD1 or TRBD2 may fit D (6 bases each). The V gene lost 10 bases and the J gene lost 0 bases, with 19 bases spanning the gap. This CDR3 contains 15 residues. Looked up from germline, CDR1 is MDHEN and CDR2 is SYDVKM. DNA of the CDR3: TGTGCCACCTACGACAGGCCCGGGGGCTCCTACGAGCAGTACTTC. Protein: CATYDRPGGSYEQYF.

This clonotype was detected many times. In DNA, the CDR3 is TGCAGCGTGCGACAGGGTACCCAGCCCCAGCATTTT. It codes for CSVRQGTQPQHF. This sequence joins TRBV29-1 and TRBJ1-5; 7 nucleotides line up with TRBD1. After removal of 6 bases from V and 7 bases from J, the junction contained 6 bases not matched to a gene. The CDR3 has 12 residues. CDR1 is SQVTM, CDR2 ANQGSEA, per germline.

This clonotype was observed at least ten times. The J gene is TRBJ2-5, the V gene TRBV4-1; D perhaps matches TRBD1 (6 bases). This CDR3 has 15 amino acids. CDR1 is MGHRA, CDR2 YSYEKL, per germline. Trimming pared 4 bases from V and 0 bases from J, leaving 12 bases between. In DNA, the CDR3 is TGCGCCAGCAGCCCCCGAGGGACATACCAAGAGACCCAGTACTTC. Amino acids: CASSPRGTYQETQYF.

At least ten counts were recorded for this clonotype. This chain joins TRBV5-1 and TRBJ2-1, with a weak D call TRBD1 (6 bases). The CDR3 length is 15 residues. Germline-derived CDR1 and CDR2 are SGHRS and YFSETQ. Trimming shortened V by 4 bases and J by 9 bases, and 20 bases separated the two germline ends. The CDR3 reads CASSDTGNSILEQFF. The DNA of the CDR3 is TGCGCCAGCAGCGATACAGGGAACAGTATCCTTGAGCAGTTCTTC.

This clonotype was counted many times. The chain combines TRBV29-1 with TRBJ1-2; a possible D gene is TRBD1 (6 bases). The CDR3 length is 12 residues. Germline V gene lookup returns CDR1 SQVTM and CDR2 ANQGSEA. V lost 4 bases, J lost 8 bases, and 14 bases lay in between. The CDR3: CSVVGGLLGYTF. The CDR3 coding sequence is TGCAGCGTTGTCGGGGGGCTCCTGGGCTACACCTTC.

This clonotype was recorded at least ten times. This sequence joins TRBV21-1 and TRBJ1-3; TRBD1 was called by the table and not checked on the DNA. TRBV21-1 is a known pseudogene. The CDR3 has 20 amino acids. For the CDR3, the DNA is TGTGCCAGCAGCAAAAACTATACCGGGACAGGGTCCTACTCTGGAAACACCATATATTTT. Translation: CASSKNYTGTGSYSGNTIYF.

This clonotype was seen many times. This rearrangement joins TRBV5-1 to TRBJ2-1; TRBD2 matches at 7 bases. Unmatched junction bases numbered 10, after V lost 7 bases and J lost 0 bases. Germline loops: CDR1 SGHRS, CDR2 YFSETQ. The CDR3 sequence is 16 residues long. CDR3 nucleotide sequence: TGCGCCAGCGGGCCTAGCGGCCCGCCCTCCTACAATGAGCAGTTCTTC. This encodes CASGPSGPPSYNEQFF.

V is TRBV29-1 and J is TRBJ2-7, with D maybe TRBD1 (5 bases). The V gene's germline CDR1 is SQVTM and CDR2 ANQGSEA. The germline V and J ends were trimmed by 0 bases and 0 bases, with 6 bases remaining between them. This CDR3 comprises 13 residues. The CDR3 sequence is CSVEDDSSYEQYF. CDR3 in DNA: TGCAGCGTTGAAGATGACAGCTCCTACGAGCAGTACTTC.

This clonotype was recorded many times. V and J are TRBV5-1 and TRBJ2-7; the D gene is possibly TRBD1 (6 bases). Trimming removed 0 bases at V and 3 bases at J, with 10 bases between. Germline loops: CDR1 SGHRS, CDR2 YFSETQ. The CDR3 is 14 residues long. In DNA, the CDR3 is TGCGCCAGCAGCTTGGCCCCAGGGGTCTACGAGCAGTACTTC. It translates to CASSLAPGVYEQYF.

The V call is TRBV12-3 or TRBV12-4, the J call TRBJ2-1; 10 bases match TRBD2. This CDR3 is built from 16 residues. V was clipped by 4 bases and J by 2 bases; unmatched bases: 5. Here the CDR3 reads CASSSGLAGAYNEQFF. In nucleotides, the CDR3 is TGTGCCAGCAGTTCTGGGCTAGCGGGGGCCTACAATGAGCAGTTCTTC.

This clonotype came up many times. This chain links TRBV9 with TRBJ1-1; TRBD1 agrees at 9 bases. Germline CDR1 reads SGDLS; CDR2 reads YYNGEE. This CDR3 has 14 residues. The V gene end was trimmed by 3 bases and the J gene end by 5 bases; junction bases not matched to a gene: 5. CDR3: CASSGGQGRTEAFF. For the CDR3, the DNA is TGTGCCAGCAGCGGGGGACAGGGTCGAACTGAAGCTTTCTTT. The full variable domain, completed using reference TRBV9 and TRBJ1-1, is DSGVTQTPKHLITATGQRVTLRCSPRSGDLSVYWYQQSLDQGLQFLIQYYNGEERAKGNILERFSAQQFPDLHSELNLSSLELGDSALYFCASSGGQGRTEAFFGQGTRLTVV.

The chain uses TRBV3-1 and TRBJ1-5, with a tentative D call TRBD1 (6 bases). Trimming took off 6 bases at V and 9 bases at J, with 21 bases between the two ends. The germline gives CDR1 LGHDT, CDR2 YNNKEL (reference sequence). This CDR3 is 15 amino acids long. CDR3 in DNA: TGTGCCAGCAGTCACGGAGAGGGGGGATCTCGGCCCCAGCATTTT. It translates to CASSHGEGGSRPQHF. Together with reference TRBV3-1 and TRBJ1-5, the CDR3 gives the full variable domain: DTAVSQTPKYLVTQMGNDKSIKCEQNLGHDTMYWYKQDSKKFLKIMFSYNNKELIINETVPNRFSPKSPDKAHLNLHINSLELGDSAVYFCASSHGEGGSRPQHFGDGTRLSIL.

This clonotype was observed a handful of times. CDR3 protein: CASILRDRGNNEQFF. The CDR3 DNA reads as TGTGCCAGCATCCTCCGGGACAGGGGAAACAATGAGCAGTTCTTC. The V and J genes are TRBV12-3 or TRBV12-4 and TRBJ2-1; 10 nucleotides agree with TRBD1. The CDR3 has 15 residues. Trimming took 7 bases from V and 5 from J; bases not matched to a gene: 8.

Ten or more counts support this clonotype. The chain uses TRBV9 and TRBJ1-2, with TRBD1 matching 7 bases. CDR1 is SGDLS, CDR2 YYNGEE, per germline. Germline trimming cut 0 bases from V and 5 bases from J; bases unmatched to any gene: 10. The CDR3 runs to 16 residues. The CDR3 sequence is CASSVAGQTGVYGYTF. DNA of the CDR3: TGTGCCAGCAGCGTAGCGGGACAGACGGGAGTGTATGGCTACACCTTC.

This clonotype was counted at least ten times. The V and J genes are TRBV5-1 and TRBJ2-1, with D possibly TRBD1 on 6 matching bases. The V end lost 4 bases, the J end lost 8 bases, and 13 bases lay between the germline ends. This CDR3 region has 13 residues. Germline values: CDR1 SGHRS, CDR2 YFSETQ. The CDR3: CASSLRGTDEQFF. CDR3 DNA sequence: TGCGCCAGCAGCCTTAGGGGGACGGATGAGCAGTTCTTC.

This clonotype was recorded many times. The V call is TRBV5-1, the J call TRBJ2-3; 12 bases match TRBD1. This CDR3 comprises 18 residues. Germline V gene data show CDR1 as SGHRS and CDR2 as YFSETQ. After removal of 0 bases from V and 3 bases from J, the junction contained 8 bases not matched to a gene. The CDR3 protein is CASSLGDRGPGRTDTQYF. In DNA form, the CDR3 reads TGCGCCAGCAGCTTGGGGGACAGGGGGCCTGGGAGGACAGATACGCAGTATTTT.

There are many counts of this clonotype. The genes are TRBV7-9 and TRBJ1-2; TRBD1 matches at 9 bases. J gave up 4 bases and V 4 bases, and 10 bases lay outside the gene matches. This CDR3 has 16 amino acids. The germline gives CDR1 SEHNR, CDR2 FQNEAQ (reference sequence). The CDR3 spells CASSSDRGGMGYGYTF. Here the CDR3 DNA reads TGTGCCAGCAGCTCCGACAGGGGGGGGATGGGCTATGGCTACACCTTC.

Ten or more counts support this clonotype. V is TRBV7-2 and J is TRBJ2-2, with 8 nucleotides matching TRBD2. Trimming removed 4 bases from V and 0 bases from J; junction bases left unmatched: 1. CDR1 and CDR2 (germline): SGHTA, FQGNSA. The length of the CDR3 is 15 residues. The CDR3 sequence: CASSWGLANTGELFF. Here the CDR3 DNA reads TGTGCCAGCAGCTGGGGACTAGCGAACACCGGGGAGCTGTTTTTT. The entire variable domain, with the rest obtained from reference TRBV7-2 and TRBJ2-2, is as follows: GAGVSQSPSNKVTEKGKDVELRCDPISGHTALYWYRQSLGQGLEFLIYFQGNSAPDKSGLPSDRFSAERTGGSVSTLTIQRTQQEDSAVYLCASSWGLANTGELFFGEGSRLTVL.

This clonotype was found many times. This chain links TRBV28 with TRBJ2-4; D is unclear. The V end was cut by 6 bases, the J end by 6 bases, with 12 bases between. The length of the CDR3 is 13 residues. Germline V gene sequence: CDR1 MDHEN, CDR2 SYDVKM. CDR3 sequence: CASSQSWGNIQYF. DNA of the CDR3: TGTGCCAGCAGCCAGAGTTGGGGAAACATTCAGTACTTC.